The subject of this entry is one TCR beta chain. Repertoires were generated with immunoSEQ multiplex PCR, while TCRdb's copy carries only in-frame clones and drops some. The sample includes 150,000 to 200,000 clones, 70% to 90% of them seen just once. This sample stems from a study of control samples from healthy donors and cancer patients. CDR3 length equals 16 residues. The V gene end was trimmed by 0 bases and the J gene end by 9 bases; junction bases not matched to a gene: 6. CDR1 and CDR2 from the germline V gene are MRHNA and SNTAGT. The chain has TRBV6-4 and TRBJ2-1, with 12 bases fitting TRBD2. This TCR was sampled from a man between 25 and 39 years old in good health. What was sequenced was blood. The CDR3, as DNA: TGTGCCAGCAGTGACTCGGCTAGCGGGAGGGCCACTGAGCAGTTCTTC. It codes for CASSDSASGRATEQFF.